This is a list of T cell receptor beta chains from one sample in a study of blood T cell repertoires in COVID-19. Assay: immunoSEQ multiplex PCR; the TCRdb copy retains only in-frame clones and omits some. The table records 90,000 to 120,000 clones, 60% to 85% of them present only once. The sample comprised peripheral blood. All receptors derive from a man between 70 and 80 years old with acute or convalescent COVID-19. Each CDR3 is given with its conserved first and last residue.

V gene	CDR3 protein
TRBV5-1	CASSLTSDLPGELFF
TRBV19	CASNGGASYNEQFF
TRBV9	CASSVLDRASPSGNTIYF
TRBV10-1	CASRGQGNSPLHF
TRBV19	CASSMAGTGTDTQYF
TRBV27	CASSLKGGSPGELFF
TRBV7-9	CASKTGGAYSNEKLFF
TRBV4-3	CASSQATGVGYGYTF
TRBV28	CASTPAGTLAYEQYF
TRBV27	CASSSPGQGASGYTF
TRBV9	CASSVALASGGADGELFF
TRBV11-3	CASSYGGDNEQFF
TRBV4-2	CASSQGARGDEKLFF
TRBV27	CASSLGTSGPYNEQFF
TRBV9	CASSVAQGYEQYF
TRBV10-3	CAISDNRPADTQYF
TRBV3-1/TRBV3-2	CASSRIAGTSFTDTQYF
TRBV5-6	CASSLWGGLAQETQYF
TRBV2	CASRKGLAGTDTQYF
TRBV10-2	CASSELGRGNTEAFF
TRBV10-2	CASSETGKYEQYF
TRBV27	CASSLLGQGGEKLFF
TRBV3-1/TRBV3-2	CASSHPQSNYGYTF
TRBV6-1	CASSEAQSAGLYEQYF
TRBV27	CASSPRQGMSTGELFF
TRBV5-1	CASSAGQLNTGELFF
TRBV11-1	CASSFIRTGGYTEAFF
TRBV9	CASSVVDSGGAGTDTQYF
TRBV6-1	CASSESIGTGAETQYF
TRBV5-1	CASSLREHGTGELFF
TRBV2	CASRRTSGGIGAGELFF
TRBV7-2	CASSPGQYSYEQYF
TRBV7-9	CASSSGTGKSYEQYF
TRBV18	CASSPLTGVNTEAFF
TRBV5-4	CASSLRTSGGETQYF
TRBV7-3	CASSTRTDFSNQPQHF